The source of this TCR beta chain is a study of T cells after yellow fever vaccination. Via MiXCR, TCRdb re-called the 5' RACE reads, giving one row per CDR3 protein. The sample has about 250,000 distinct CDR3 sequences, around 3.5% seen once. Germline CDR1 MNHNS, CDR2 SASEGT. V lost 5 bases, J lost 5 bases, and 8 bases stayed unmatched. This CDR3 has 15 residues. This clonotype turned up a few times. The clonotype originates from a man between 18 and 35 years old who received the YFV17D yellow fever vaccine. Sample: PBMCs, taken 15 days after the yellow fever booster vaccination. V usage is TRBV6-1 and J usage is TRBJ1-4; 7 bases line up with TRBD1. The CDR3 nucleotides are TGTGCCAGCAGTTTTTCTCCCAGGGGGAATGAAAAACTGTTTTTT. It translates to CASSFSPRGNEKLFF.